This T cell receptor (beta chain) was captured by sequencing in a study of CD8+CD57+ T cells in acquired aplastic anemia. V dropped 2 bases and J dropped 7 bases, with 17 bases sitting between them. This CDR3 is built from 14 residues. Germline CDR1 is DFQATT and CDR2 is SNEGSKA (reference sequence). For sequencing, patients were chosen who had shown expansion of CD8+CD57+ cells by flow cytometry. Using genomic DNA as the template, TCR beta VDJ and CDR3 profiling was carried out. TCRdb passed the reads through MiXCR, listing each CDR3 protein once. Of some 200,000 distinct CDR3 sequences in the sample, around 45% are singletons; the top ten hold over 7.5%.

The chain combines TRBV20-1 with TRBJ2-5; no definite D call. The receptor's source is a human donor with aplastic anemia. Material for sequencing was sorted CD4+, CD8+, or CD8+CD57+ T cells (not recorded which) from PBMCs. The CDR3 here is CSARHGAAYSTQYF. The CDR3 DNA reads TGCAGTGCTAGACACGGTGCGGCGTATTCGACCCAGTACTTC.